The 16 T cell receptor beta chains listed next were all sequenced from one sample in a study of OX40 agonist ivuxolimab in advanced cancers. Sequenced by immunoSEQ multiplex PCR; TCRdb stores in-frame clones only, minus some. The sample comprises over 20,000 clones, about four fifths of which are singletons, and approximately 50% rests with the top ten. The sample here was CD4+ or CD8+ T cells sorted from blood, taken in a trial of the OX40 agonist ivuxolimab. The receptors shown here come from an adult with an advanced solid tumor such as melanoma, head and neck, liver or kidney cancer.

The chain links TRBV9 to TRBJ1-3; D remains unclear. The CDR3 totals 15 residues. The V and J ends lost 5 bases and 0 bases respectively, with 12 bases between them. Germline V gives CDR1 SGDLS, CDR2 YYNGEE. CDR3 residues: CASSDDDFSGNTIYF. The CDR3 DNA sequence: TGTGCCAGCAGTGACGACGATTTCTCTGGAAACACCATATATTTT.

This chain connects TRBV27 to TRBJ1-6; 7 nucleotides agree with TRBD1. V gave up 10 bases and J gave up 4 bases; unmatched junction bases: 4. The CDR3 contains 13 residues. Germline lookup yields CDR1 MNHEY and CDR2 SMNVEV (reference sequence). This chain's CDR3 is CATRTGYNSPLHF. The CDR3 nucleotides read TGTGCCACCAGGACAGGTTATAATTCACCCCTCCACTTT.

This clone was detected only once. The chain uses TRBV5-6 and TRBJ1-1, with a possible D match to TRBD1 (5 bases). V lost 0 bases to trimming and J lost 1 base, with 10 bases between them. Germline-derived CDR1 and CDR2 are SGHDT and YYEEEE. This CDR3 has 15 residues. The CDR3: CASSLAWQGNTEAFF. The CDR3 nucleotides are TGTGCCAGCAGCTTGGCTTGGCAGGGGAACACTGAAGCTTTCTTT. The full variable domain, in which reference TRBV5-6 and TRBJ1-1 provide the parts outside the CDR3, is DAGVTQSPTHLIKTRGQQVTLRCSPKSGHDTVSWYQQALGQGPQFIFQYYEEEERQRGNFPDRFSGHQFPNYSSELNVNALLLGDSALYLCASSLAWQGNTEAFFGQGTRLTVV.

The CDR3 region has the DNA TGTGCCAGTTCATTCCAGGGTGCCTCCTACGAGCAGTACTTC. This codes for CASSFQGASYEQYF. This chain joins TRBV27 and TRBJ2-7, with D possibly matching TRBD1 (5 bases). The CDR3 length is 14 residues. Trimming took off 9 bases at V and 0 bases at J, with 15 bases between the two ends. Germline CDR1 MNHEY, CDR2 SMNVEV (reference sequence).

The V call is TRBV5-1, the J call TRBJ1-2; D unclear. Between the trimmed V and J ends, which lost 2 bases and 8 bases, there was a span of 10 bases. Germline V gene sequence: CDR1 SGHRS, CDR2 YFSETQ. CDR3 size: 12 residues. The CDR3: CASSFDAGGYTF. CDR3 nucleotides: TGCGCCAGCAGCTTCGATGCAGGAGGCTACACCTTC.

The rearrangement joins TRBV7-6 to TRBJ2-7; possibly TRBD2 for D (6 bases). Per the germline V gene, CDR1 is SGHVS and CDR2 is FNYEAQ. Between the trimmed V and J ends, which lost 6 bases and 0 bases, there was a span of 12 bases. This CDR3 spans 14 amino acids. The DNA for the CDR3 is TGTGCCAGCAGTACGGGGGAAAGCTCCTACGAGCAGTACTTC. Translating gives CASSTGESSYEQYF.

This chain links TRBV9 with TRBJ2-1; 13 bases map to TRBD2. The CDR3 sequence is 17 residues long. CDR1 is SGDLS and CDR2 is YYNGEE in the germline V gene. V lost 0 bases to trimming and J lost 4 bases; unmatched junction nucleotides: 4. The chain's CDR3 is CASSVDGTSGDYNEQFF. The CDR3 coding sequence is TGTGCCAGCAGCGTAGATGGGACTAGCGGGGATTACAATGAGCAGTTCTTC.

The J gene is TRBJ2-5, the V gene TRBV18; D is unclear. The CDR3 loop spans 14 amino acids. Trimming left V 2 bases short and J 1 base short, with 8 bases between. Looked up from germline, CDR1 is KGHSH and CDR2 is LQKENI. CDR3 DNA: TGTGCCAGCTCACCAATGGGGTCCCAAGAGACCCAGTACTTC. It codes for CASSPMGSQETQYF. The full variable domain, its missing parts supplied by reference TRBV18 and TRBJ2-5, is NAGVMQNPRHLVRRRGQEARLRCSPMKGHSHVYWYRQLPEEGLKFMVYLQKENIIDESGMPKERFSAEFPKEGPSILRIQQVVRGDSAAYFCASSPMGSQETQYFGPGTRLLVL.

The V gene is TRBV25-1, the J gene TRBJ1-1, with unresolved D. The CDR3 consists of 12 residues. The V gene lost 6 bases and the J gene lost 6 bases, with 11 bases spanning the gap. Germline-derived CDR1 and CDR2 are MGHDK and SYGVNS. The CDR3 spells CASRRGLAEAFF. CDR3 nucleotide sequence: TGTGCCAGCAGAAGAGGGCTCGCTGAAGCTTTCTTT. Full variable domain (outside the CDR3, taken from reference TRBV25-1 and TRBJ1-1): EADIYQTPRYLVIGTGKKITLECSQTMGHDKMYWYQQDPGMELHLIHYSYGVNSTEKGDLSSESTVSRIRTEHFPLTLESARPSHTSQYLCASRRGLAEAFFGQGTRLTVV.

The V gene is TRBV28, the J gene TRBJ2-7; D perhaps matches TRBD2 (6 bases). Germline assignment: CDR1 MDHEN and CDR2 SYDVKM. The CDR3 loop spans 16 amino acids. Trimming took 2 bases from V and 3 from J, leaving 17 bases between them. CDR3 DNA sequence: TGTGCCAGCAGTTTAGACCGGGGGAACATTGGCTACGAGCAGTACTTC. This codes for CASSLDRGNIGYEQYF.

The chain combines TRBV6-5 with TRBJ1-1, with 8 bases identical to TRBD1. Looked up from germline, CDR1 is MNHEY and CDR2 is SVGAGI. The CDR3 totals 15 residues. The V gene end was trimmed by 5 bases and the J gene end by 2 bases; junction bases not matched to a gene: 7. CDR3 bases: TGTGCCAGCAGTAGCTACAGGGGGATTAACACTGAAGCTTTCTTT. The encoded protein is CASSSYRGINTEAFF.

This sequence joins TRBV28 and TRBJ1-3; TRBD1 matches at 7 bases. Looked up from germline, CDR1 is MDHEN and CDR2 is SYDVKM. There are 18 residues in the CDR3. Germline trimming cut 3 bases from V and 0 bases from J; bases unmatched to any gene: 11. CDR3 bases: TGTGCCAGCAGTTTTCGCCTGGGACAGAGTAGCTCTGGAAACACCATATATTTT. This encodes CASSFRLGQSSSGNTIYF.

The V gene is TRBV7-8, the J gene TRBJ2-7; TRBD2 might be the D (5 bases). The germline CDR1 and CDR2 sequences are SGHVS and FQNEAQ. The CDR3 runs 14 residues. The germline V and J ends were trimmed by 1 base and 7 bases, with 14 bases remaining between them. The CDR3 region is CASSLGAVSGEQYF. Written as DNA, the CDR3 is TGTGCCAGCAGCTTAGGGGCTGTGTCGGGGGAGCAGTACTTC.

This chain connects TRBV7-9 to TRBJ2-4; 10 nucleotides line up with TRBD2. The V gene end was trimmed by 5 bases and the J gene end by 10 bases; junction bases not matched to a gene: 11. The length of the CDR3 is 15 residues. Germline V gene lookup returns CDR1 SEHNR and CDR2 FQNEAQ (reference sequence). The CDR3 DNA reads as TGTGCCAGCAGCCCCCCTTCGACTAGCGGGCGTATTCAGTACTTC. It is translated as CASSPPSTSGRIQYF.

The V gene is TRBV7-9, the J gene TRBJ2-1; D is unclear. V dropped 4 bases and J dropped 0 bases, with 10 bases sitting between them. The germline V gene encodes CDR1 SEHNR and CDR2 FQNEAQ (reference sequence). This CDR3 spans 15 amino acids. The CDR3 nucleotides are TGTGCCAGCAGCTCCGGGTCGGACTCCTACAATGAGCAGTTCTTC. This codes for CASSSGSDSYNEQFF. Full variable domain (outside the CDR3, taken from reference TRBV7-9 and TRBJ2-1): DTGVSQNPRHKITKRGQNVTFRCDPISEHNRLYWYRQTLGQGPEFLTYFQNEAQLEKSRLLSDRFSAERPKGSFSTLEIQRTEQGDSAMYLCASSSGSDSYNEQFFGPGTRLTVL.

This chain links TRBV7-6 with TRBJ1-1; no reliable D call. This CDR3 spans 15 amino acids. V dropped 2 bases and J dropped 7 bases, with 17 bases sitting between them. Germline loops: CDR1 SGHVS, CDR2 FNYEAQ. CDR3 in amino acids: CASSLYEGAGYEAFF. The CDR3 DNA sequence: TGTGCCAGCAGCTTATACGAGGGCGCCGGGTATGAAGCTTTCTTT.